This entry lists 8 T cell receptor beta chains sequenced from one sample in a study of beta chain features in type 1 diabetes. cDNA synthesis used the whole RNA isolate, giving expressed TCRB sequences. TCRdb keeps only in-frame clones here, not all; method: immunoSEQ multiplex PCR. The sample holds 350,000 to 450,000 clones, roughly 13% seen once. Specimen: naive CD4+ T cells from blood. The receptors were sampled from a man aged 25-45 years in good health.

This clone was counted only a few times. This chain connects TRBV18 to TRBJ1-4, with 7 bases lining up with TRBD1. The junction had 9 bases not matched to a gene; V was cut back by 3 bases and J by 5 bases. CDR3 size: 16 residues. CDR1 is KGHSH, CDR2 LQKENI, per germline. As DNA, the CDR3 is TGTGCCAGCTCACCGGTTTTGGGACAGAGGAATGAAAAACTGTTTTTT. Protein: CASSPVLGQRNEKLFF.

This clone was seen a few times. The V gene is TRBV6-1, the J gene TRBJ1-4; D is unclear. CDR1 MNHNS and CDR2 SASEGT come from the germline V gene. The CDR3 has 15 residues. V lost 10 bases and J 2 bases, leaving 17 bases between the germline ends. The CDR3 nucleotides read TGTGCCACCTGCACTAGGGAGACCACTAATGAAAAACTGTTTTTT. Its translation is CATCTRETTNEKLFF.

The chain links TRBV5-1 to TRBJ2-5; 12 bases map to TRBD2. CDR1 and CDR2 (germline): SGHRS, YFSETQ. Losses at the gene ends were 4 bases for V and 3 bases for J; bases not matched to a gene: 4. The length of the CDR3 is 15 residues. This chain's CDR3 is CASSPRLAGEETQYF. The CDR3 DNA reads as TGCGCCAGCAGCCCGCGACTAGCGGGGGAAGAGACCCAGTACTTC.

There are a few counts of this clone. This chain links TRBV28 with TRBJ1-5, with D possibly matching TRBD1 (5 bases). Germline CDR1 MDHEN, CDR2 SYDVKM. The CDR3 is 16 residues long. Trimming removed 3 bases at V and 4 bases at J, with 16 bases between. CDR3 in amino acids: CASSLNGGGSNQPQHF. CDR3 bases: TGTGCCAGCAGTTTGAATGGTGGGGGTTCAAATCAGCCCCAGCATTTT.

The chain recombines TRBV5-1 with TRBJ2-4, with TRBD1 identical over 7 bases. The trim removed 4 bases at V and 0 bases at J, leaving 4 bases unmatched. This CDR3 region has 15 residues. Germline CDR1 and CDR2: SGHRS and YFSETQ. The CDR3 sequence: CASSGDRLAKNIQYF. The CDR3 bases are TGCGCCAGCAGCGGGGACAGATTAGCCAAAAACATTCAGTACTTC.

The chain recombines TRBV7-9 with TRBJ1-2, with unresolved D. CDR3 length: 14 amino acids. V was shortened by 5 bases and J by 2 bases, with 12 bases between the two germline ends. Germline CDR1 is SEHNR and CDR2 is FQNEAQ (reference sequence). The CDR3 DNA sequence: TGTGCCAGCAGCGACGCTCAGCCAAACTATGGCTACACCTTC. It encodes CASSDAQPNYGYTF.

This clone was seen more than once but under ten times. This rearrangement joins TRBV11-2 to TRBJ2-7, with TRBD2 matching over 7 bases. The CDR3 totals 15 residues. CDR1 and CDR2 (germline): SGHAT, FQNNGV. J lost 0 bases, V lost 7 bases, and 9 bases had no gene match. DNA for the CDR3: TGTGCCAGCATGGGGGGGACCCCTATCTCCTACGAGCAGTACTTC. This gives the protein CASMGGTPISYEQYF. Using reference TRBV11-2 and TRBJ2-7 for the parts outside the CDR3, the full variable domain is EAGVAQSPRYKIIEKRQSVAFWCNPISGHATLYWYQQILGQGPKLLIQFQNNGVVDDSQLPKDRFSAERLKGVDSTLKIQPAKLEDSAVYLCASMGGTPISYEQYFGPGTRLTVT.

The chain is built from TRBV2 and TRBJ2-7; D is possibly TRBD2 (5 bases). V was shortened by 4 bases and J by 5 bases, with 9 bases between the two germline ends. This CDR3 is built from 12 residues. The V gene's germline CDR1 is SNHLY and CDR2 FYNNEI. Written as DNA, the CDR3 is TGTGCCAGCAGTGCTAGCCGGGACGAGCAGTACTTC. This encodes CASSASRDEQYF.